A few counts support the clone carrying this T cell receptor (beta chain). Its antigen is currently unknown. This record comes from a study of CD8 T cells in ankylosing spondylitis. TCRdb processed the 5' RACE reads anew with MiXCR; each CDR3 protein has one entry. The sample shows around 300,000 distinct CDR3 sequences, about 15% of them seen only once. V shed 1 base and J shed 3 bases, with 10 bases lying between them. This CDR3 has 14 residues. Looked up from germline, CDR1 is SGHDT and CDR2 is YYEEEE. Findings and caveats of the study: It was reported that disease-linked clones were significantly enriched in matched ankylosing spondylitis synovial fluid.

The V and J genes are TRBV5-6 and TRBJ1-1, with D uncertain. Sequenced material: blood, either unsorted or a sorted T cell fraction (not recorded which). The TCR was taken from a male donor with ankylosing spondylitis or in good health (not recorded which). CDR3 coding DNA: TGTGCCAGCAGCTTGATTGGACGGGACACTGAAGCTTTCTTT. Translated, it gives CASSLIGRDTEAFF.